Following are 12 T cell receptor beta chains from one sample sequenced in a study of T cell responses to AZD1222 COVID-19 vaccine. Method: immunoSEQ multiplex PCR; TCRdb's copy keeps in-frame clones and lacks some. The table has 55,000 to 65,000 clones, around 80% seen once. The sequences come from peripheral blood, collected 28 days after the second AZD1222 dose. Source of these receptors: an adult who received the AZD1222 COVID-19 vaccine.

The DNA of the CDR3 is TGTGCCAGCAGCACCTCGGGACTAGCGACAGATACGCAGTATTTT. It encodes CASSTSGLATDTQYF. This chain joins TRBV3-1 (or the pseudogene TRBV3-2) and TRBJ2-3, with 10 bases identical to TRBD2. CDR1 LGHDT and CDR2 YNNKEL come from the germline V gene (reference sequence). This CDR3 has 15 amino acids. Trimming at V came to 5 bases and at J to 3 bases, leaving 5 bases not matched to a gene.

The DNA of the CDR3 is TGTGCCAGCAGTTACCAGGGGGCAGGTGGCTACACCTTC. Translating gives CASSYQGAGGYTF. The chain links TRBV6-5 to TRBJ1-2, with TRBD1 matching 8 bases. This CDR3 has 13 amino acids. Germline CDR1 and CDR2: MNHEY and SVGAGI. With V trimmed by 2 bases and J by 7 bases, 3 bases remained unmatched.

This sequence joins TRBV2 and TRBJ1-2, with D uncertain. The germline V gene encodes CDR1 SNHLY and CDR2 FYNNEI. The CDR3 length is 11 residues. The V gene lost 5 bases and the J gene lost 5 bases, with 6 bases spanning the gap. In DNA form, the CDR3 reads TGTGCCAGCAGTAGGGAGTATGGCTACACCTTC. Amino acids: CASSREYGYTF.

The chain links TRBV28 to TRBJ1-1; TRBD1 aligns across 10 bases. This CDR3 spans 14 amino acids. Unmatched junction bases numbered 7, after V lost 5 bases and J lost 7 bases. Per the germline V gene, CDR1 is MDHEN and CDR2 is SYDVKM. In nucleotides, the CDR3 is TGTGCCAGCAGTGCCGGGACAGGGGATGATGAAGCTTTCTTT. Encoded protein: CASSAGTGDDEAFF. The full variable domain, its missing parts supplied by reference TRBV28 and TRBJ1-1, is DVKVTQSSRYLVKRTGEKVFLECVQDMDHENMFWYRQDPGLGLRLIYFSYDVKMKEKGDIPEGYSVSREKKERFSLILESASTNQTSMYLCASSAGTGDDEAFFGQGTRLTVV.

The chain uses TRBV7-2 and TRBJ2-7; D gene ambiguous. The V end was cut by 1 base, the J end by 2 bases, with 6 bases between. The CDR3 consists of 13 residues. CDR1 and CDR2 (germline): SGHTA, FQGNSA. The CDR3 reads CASSLVVAYEQYF. DNA of the CDR3: TGTGCCAGCAGCTTAGTGGTGGCCTACGAGCAGTACTTC. Using reference TRBV7-2 and TRBJ2-7 for the parts outside the CDR3, the full variable domain is GAGVSQSPSNKVTEKGKDVELRCDPISGHTALYWYRQSLGQGLEFLIYFQGNSAPDKSGLPSDRFSAERTGGSVSTLTIQRTQQEDSAVYLCASSLVVAYEQYFGPGTRLTVT.

The chain joins TRBV11-2 to TRBJ2-2; D gene ambiguous. The V gene lost 5 bases and the J gene lost 3 bases, with 16 bases spanning the gap. This CDR3 is built from 16 residues. The germline CDR1 and CDR2 sequences are SGHAT and FQNNGV. The CDR3 loop reads CASSRVGVFDTGELFF. The DNA for the CDR3 is TGTGCCAGCAGCCGAGTTGGGGTATTCGACACCGGGGAGCTGTTTTTT.

This clone occurred a few times. This chain links TRBV7-9 with TRBJ1-1; tentatively, D is TRBD1 (5 bases). This CDR3 has 12 amino acids. CDR1 is SEHNR and CDR2 is FQNEAQ in the germline V gene (reference sequence). Trimming took off 5 bases at V and 8 bases at J, with 12 bases between the two ends. The CDR3 protein is CASSHGTGEAFF. The CDR3, as DNA: TGTGCCAGCAGCCATGGGACGGGAGAAGCTTTCTTT.

The chain combines TRBV30 with TRBJ2-2, with 14 bases aligning to TRBD2. Germline V gene data show CDR1 as GTSNPN and CDR2 as SVGIG (reference sequence). The CDR3 has 20 amino acids. J was trimmed by 7 bases and V by 3 bases; bases with no gene match: 19. The CDR3 nucleotides read TGTGCCTGGAGGAAGTCTGAAGGACTAGCGGGGGGTCTCGCGCTCGGGGAGCTGTTTTTT. It is translated as CAWRKSEGLAGGLALGELFF.

This clone has a handful of counts. The chain employs TRBV9 and TRBJ2-5, with a possible D match to TRBD2 (6 bases). V dropped 0 bases and J dropped 5 bases, with 20 bases sitting between them. Germline-derived CDR1 and CDR2 are SGDLS and YYNGEE. The CDR3 has 17 residues. The CDR3 sequence is CASSVGTAGNAGETQYF. As DNA, the CDR3 is TGTGCCAGCAGCGTAGGGACGGCGGGCAACGCGGGGGAGACCCAGTACTTC.

The chain has TRBV5-6 and TRBJ1-1; D is undetermined. This CDR3 has 14 residues. With 6 bases removed from V and 2 bases from J, the gap between germline ends came to 14 bases. CDR1 and CDR2 (germline): SGHDT, YYEEEE. CDR3 DNA: TGTGCCAGCACCCGCCCGGGTAGTAACACTGAAGCTTTCTTT. The encoded protein is CASTRPGSNTEAFF.

This chain links TRBV9 with TRBJ2-2, with no clear D. CDR3 size: 12 residues. Deletions cut 4 bases from V and 8 bases from J, with 9 bases between. Germline CDR1 and CDR2: SGDLS and YYNGEE. Here the CDR3 DNA reads TGTGCCAGCAGCCAACAACCAGGGGAGCTGTTTTTT. Amino acid sequence: CASSQQPGELFF.

The V call is TRBV2, the J call TRBJ1-3; D is uncertain. This CDR3 contains 14 residues. Germline values: CDR1 SNHLY, CDR2 FYNNEI. V lost 6 bases to trimming and J lost 4 bases, with 13 bases between them. CDR3 DNA: TGTGCCAGCAGCCCCCGGACGGCCGGAAACACCATATATTTT. Encoded protein: CASSPRTAGNTIYF.